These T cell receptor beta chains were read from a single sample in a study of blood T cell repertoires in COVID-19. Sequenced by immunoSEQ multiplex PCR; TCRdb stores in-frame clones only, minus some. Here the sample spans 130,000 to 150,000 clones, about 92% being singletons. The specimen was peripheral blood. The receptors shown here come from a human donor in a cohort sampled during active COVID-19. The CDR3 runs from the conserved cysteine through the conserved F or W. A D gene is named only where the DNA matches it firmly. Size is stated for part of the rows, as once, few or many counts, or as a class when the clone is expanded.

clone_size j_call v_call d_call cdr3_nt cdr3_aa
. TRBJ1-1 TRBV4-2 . TGTGCCAGCAGCCAAGAGCAACAGGGTTCTGAAGCTTTCTTT CASSQEQQGSEAFF
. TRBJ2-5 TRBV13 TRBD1 TGTGCCAGCAGCCGACAGGGGCAAGAGACCCAGTACTTC CASSRQGQETQYF
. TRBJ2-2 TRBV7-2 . TGTGCCAGCAGCTTAGCTGGAGGGGCGAACACCGGGGAGCTGTTTTTT CASSLAGGANTGELFF
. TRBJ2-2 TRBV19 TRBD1 TGTGCCAGTAATAATCCGGGACAGGGGTTGGTCGGGGAGCTGTTTTTT CASNNPGQGLVGELFF
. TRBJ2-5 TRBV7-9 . TGTGCCAGCAGCTTCCCGAGCCCCCAAGAGACCCAGTACTTC CASSFPSPQETQYF
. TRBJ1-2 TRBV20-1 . TGCAGTCAATGGGGGGGGTTCGGCTACACCTTC CSQWGGFGYTF
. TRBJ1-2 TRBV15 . TGTGCCACCAGCGACAGGCTACATGGCTACACCTTC CATSDRLHGYTF
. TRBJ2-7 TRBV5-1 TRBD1 TGCGCCAGCAGCTGGGAACAGGGGGCGTCCTACGAGCAGTACTTC CASSWEQGASYEQYF
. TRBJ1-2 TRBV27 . TGTGCCAGCAGTCCAGGGGACGGACCCTATGGCTACACCTTC CASSPGDGPYGYTF
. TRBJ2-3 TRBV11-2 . TGTGCCAGCAGCTTACTCCCAGCGGCGGCAGATACGCAGTATTTT CASSLLPAAADTQYF
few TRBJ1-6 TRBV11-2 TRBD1 TGTGCCAGCAGCTCGGACAGGGGGCAATATTCACCCCTCCACTTT CASSSDRGQYSPLHF
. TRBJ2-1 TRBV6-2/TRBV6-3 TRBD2 TGTGCCAGCAGCCGGCTAGCGGGGGGGGTTGAGCAGTTCTTC CASSRLAGGVEQFF